Here is one T cell receptor beta chain with its context. Patients in Seattle were enrolled during active infection, then followed longitudinally. CDR1 is SEHNR and CDR2 is FQNEAQ in the germline V gene (reference sequence). The length of the CDR3 is 14 residues. Trimming pared 3 bases from V and 3 bases from J, leaving 9 bases between. Produced via immunoSEQ multiplex PCR; TCRdb's table is partial and in-frame only. Among about 160,000 clones listed, 92% were seen once. This sample was included in a study of blood T cell repertoires in COVID-19. This receptor was obtained from a man aged 30 to 45 with COVID-19, enrolled during active disease. The J gene is TRBJ1-5, the V gene TRBV7-9, with D perhaps matching TRBD1 (6 bases). The sequenced sample consisted of peripheral blood. The CDR3 bases are TGTGCCAGCAGCTTTGACAGGCCCAATCAGCCCCAGCATTTT. It is translated as CASSFDRPNQPQHF.